The clone carrying this T cell receptor beta chain showed up just once. The antigen is not known. This CDR3 spans 15 amino acids. Clones were sequenced by immunoSEQ multiplex PCR, and TCRdb holds only the in-frame ones, with some missing. The sample holds about 100,000 clones; approximately 91% are singletons and the top ten take roughly 2.7%. This sample is part of a study of siplizumab effects on memory and regulatory T cells. Study-wide findings and caveats: No more than a minor fraction of alloreactive clones could be traced back to unstimulated subsets. Naive T cells looked more diverse than memory cells, and they looked like major contributors to the alloresponse. Siplizumab, the agent tested, significantly reduced alloreactive sequences traceable to unstimulated CD4+ memory cells.

J is TRBJ1-1 and V is TRBV21-1. TRBV21-1 is a pseudogene locus. This clonotype was sampled from a human donor in good health. Some clones in this sample may be carry-over from other donors' samples. Sequenced: CD4+ T cells sorted from blood. The CDR3 loop is CASSKGGGLNTEAFF. CDR3 coding DNA: TGTGCCAGCAGCAAAGGGGGGGGTTTGAACACTGAAGCTTTCTTT.